One sample yielded the 7 T cell receptor beta chains listed below, sequenced in a study of T-cell memory formation after mild COVID-19. From the 5' RACE reads, TCRdb called clonotypes with MiXCR, one entry per CDR3 protein. The sample has around 250,000 distinct CDR3 sequences; around 16% are singletons. Sequenced sample: PBMCs or a T cell subset sorted from them (not recorded which). These receptors were collected from a man in his late teens or twenties who had mild COVID-19 (a few samples of this study predate the infection). Cell type and time point are not known.

This clonotype was counted between two and nine times. This chain joins TRBV5-6 and TRBJ2-5; D is unresolved. This CDR3 comprises 13 residues. V lost 4 bases and J 5 bases, leaving 12 bases between the germline ends. The germline CDR1 and CDR2 sequences are SGHDT and YYEEEE. The CDR3 loop reads CASSPKGWETQYF. CDR3 in DNA: TGTGCCAGCAGCCCCAAGGGATGGGAGACCCAGTACTTC.

The genes are TRBV5-1 and TRBJ1-6; no clear D gene. Between the trimmed V and J ends, which lost 4 bases and 8 bases, there was a span of 16 bases. The CDR3 is 15 amino acids. In germline, CDR1 is SGHRS, CDR2 YFSETQ. The CDR3 sequence: CASSEWIGDDSPLHF. CDR3 nucleotides: TGCGCCAGCAGCGAGTGGATTGGGGATGATTCACCCCTCCACTTT.

The chain has TRBV6-2 or TRBV6-3 and TRBJ2-3; D may be TRBD2 (7 bases). This CDR3 comprises 17 residues. V was pared by 7 bases and J by 2 bases, with 22 bases between. Germline V gene data show CDR1 as MNHEY and CDR2 as SVGEGT. Here the CDR3 reads CASTPGGARGFTDTQYF. The CDR3 DNA sequence: TGTGCCAGCACTCCGGGGGGCGCAAGGGGCTTCACAGATACGCAGTATTTT.

The V and J genes are TRBV25-1 and TRBJ2-4; 8 bases match TRBD1. Germline V CDR1 and CDR2: MGHDK, SYGVNS. The CDR3 covers 16 residues. V lost 1 base to trimming and J lost 6 bases; unmatched junction nucleotides: 8. CDR3 loop: CASSELNSRGRNIQYF. The CDR3 coding sequence is TGTGCCAGCAGTGAATTGAATAGCAGGGGGCGAAACATTCAGTACTTC. Drawing the rest from reference TRBV25-1 and TRBJ2-4, the complete variable domain is EADIYQTPRYLVIGTGKKITLECSQTMGHDKMYWYQQDPGMELHLIHYSYGVNSTEKGDLSSESTVSRIRTEHFPLTLESARPSHTSQYLCASSELNSRGRNIQYFGAGTRLSVL.

This clonotype was observed at least ten times. The rearrangement joins TRBV7-9 to TRBJ1-3; D is undetermined. V was cut by 0 bases and J by 8 bases, with 14 bases left in between. The CDR3 is 15 amino acids. Germline CDR1 is SEHNR and CDR2 is FQNEAQ (reference sequence). Written as DNA, the CDR3 is TGTGCCAGCAGCTTAGCCCAGACGGAGCGGGACACCATATATTTT. Protein product: CASSLAQTERDTIYF.

This clonotype was observed a handful of times. This rearrangement joins TRBV23-1 to TRBJ2-2; 8 bases align to TRBD1. TRBV23-1 falls under the ORF class, with uncertain function. The V gene end was trimmed by 6 bases and the J gene end by 5 bases; junction bases not matched to a gene: 11. This CDR3 comprises 16 residues. As DNA, the CDR3 is TGCGCCAGCAGCCATCCGGGACAGGCGGTTACCGGGGAGCTGTTTTTT. This codes for CASSHPGQAVTGELFF.

The chain carries TRBV9 and TRBJ1-2; unclear D gene. Germline V gene data show CDR1 as SGDLS and CDR2 as YYNGEE. This CDR3 is 15 amino acids long. V shed 4 bases and J shed 2 bases, with 15 bases lying between them. CDR3 bases: TGTGCCAGCAGCCCCCGCGGAACTCCGAACTATGGCTACACCTTC. This codes for CASSPRGTPNYGYTF. Combining the CDR3 with reference TRBV9 and TRBJ1-2 gives the whole variable domain DSGVTQTPKHLITATGQRVTLRCSPRSGDLSVYWYQQSLDQGLQFLIQYYNGEERAKGNILERFSAQQFPDLHSELNLSSLELGDSALYFCASSPRGTPNYGYTFGSGTRLTVV.